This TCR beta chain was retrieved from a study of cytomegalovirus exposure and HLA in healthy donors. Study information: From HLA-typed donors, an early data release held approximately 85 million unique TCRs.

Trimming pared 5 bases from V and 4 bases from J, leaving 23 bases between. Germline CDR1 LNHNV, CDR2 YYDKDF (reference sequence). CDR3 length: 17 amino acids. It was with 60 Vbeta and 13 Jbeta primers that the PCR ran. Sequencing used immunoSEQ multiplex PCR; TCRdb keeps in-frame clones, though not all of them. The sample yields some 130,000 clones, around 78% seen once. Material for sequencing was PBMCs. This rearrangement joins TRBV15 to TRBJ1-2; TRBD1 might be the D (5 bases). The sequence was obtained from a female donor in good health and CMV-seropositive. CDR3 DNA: TGTGCCACCAGCTATGGGGCCGACGGACCCACCCTCTATGGCTACACCTTC. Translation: CATSYGADGPTLYGYTF.